These 26 T cell receptor beta chains were sequenced from one sample in a study of cytomegalovirus exposure and HLA in healthy donors. PCR involved 60 Vbeta and 13 Jbeta primers. The protocol was immunoSEQ multiplex PCR, while the TCRdb copy is restricted to in-frame clones and leaves out a portion. The table has about 140,000 clones, 75% to 85% seen once. Sequencing was done on a sample of PBMCs. All receptors come from a man aged 45-65 years in good health and CMV-seronegative.

The chain uses TRBV12-5 and TRBJ1-2, with D perhaps TRBD1 (5 bases). Trimming took off 2 bases at V and 2 bases at J, with 6 bases between the two ends. The germline V gene encodes CDR1 LGHNT and CDR2 FRNRAP. This CDR3 is built from 13 residues. CDR3: CASGLPGNYGYTF. DNA for the CDR3: TGTGCTAGTGGTTTGCCAGGGAACTATGGCTACACCTTC. The full variable domain, rest sourced from reference TRBV12-5 and TRBJ1-2, is DARVTQTPRHKVTEMGQEVTMRCQPILGHNTVFWYRQTMMQGLELLAYFRNRAPLDDSGMPKDRFSAEMPDATLATLKIQPSEPRDSAVYFCASGLPGNYGYTFGSGTRLTVV.

CDR3 nucleotides: TGTGCCAGCAGCCGACAGGGAGGAGAGACCCAGTACTTC. Encoded protein: CASSRQGGETQYF. This chain joins TRBV2 and TRBJ2-5; weak D call: TRBD1 (7 bases). V dropped 6 bases and J dropped 4 bases, with 12 bases sitting between them. In germline, CDR1 is SNHLY, CDR2 FYNNEI. The CDR3 is 13 residues long.

A few counts support this clone. The chain combines TRBV20-1 with TRBJ1-2; 7 positions agree with TRBD1. Trimming at V came to 7 bases and at J to 6 bases, leaving 5 bases not matched to a gene. Germline V gene data show CDR1 as DFQATT and CDR2 as SNEGSKA (reference sequence). The length of the CDR3 is 11 residues. The CDR3 reads CSVPRGNGYTF. The CDR3 DNA sequence: TGCAGTGTCCCCAGGGGGAATGGCTACACCTTC.

The chain joins TRBV30 to TRBJ2-1; D not resolved. Trimming took off 0 bases at V and 0 bases at J, with 6 bases between the two ends. Germline assignment: CDR1 GTSNPN and CDR2 SVGIG (reference sequence). The CDR3 runs 14 residues. The DNA for the CDR3 is TGTGCCTGGAGTGTACGAGTCTCCTACAATGAGCAGTTCTTC. This codes for CAWSVRVSYNEQFF. Full variable domain (rest looked up from reference TRBV30 and TRBJ2-1): SQTIHQWPATLVQPVGSPLSLECTVEGTSNPNLYWYRQAAGRGLQLLFYSVGIGQISSEVPQNLSASRPQDRQFILSSKKLLLSDSGFYLCAWSVRVSYNEQFFGPGTRLTVL.

The chain employs TRBV5-6 and TRBJ1-4; D gene unclear. V was pared by 1 base and J by 11 bases, with 15 bases between. This CDR3 has 14 amino acids. The germline CDR1 and CDR2 sequences are SGHDT and YYEEEE. The CDR3 is CASSLWASRGKLFF. CDR3 in DNA: TGTGCCAGCAGCTTGTGGGCCTCCCGCGGGAAACTGTTTTTT.

The V gene is TRBV9, the J gene TRBJ2-1; no clear D gene. CDR3 size: 13 residues. Trimming stripped 4 bases from V and 5 bases from J, with 10 bases between. Germline V lookup: CDR1 SGDLS, CDR2 YYNGEE. The CDR3 loop is CASSLRGDNEQFF. CDR3 bases: TGTGCCAGCAGCCTCAGAGGAGACAATGAGCAGTTCTTC.

CDR3 protein: CASSPSVPSGANVLTF. CDR3 sequence (DNA): TGTGCCAGCTCACCATCAGTCCCCTCTGGGGCCAACGTCCTGACTTTC. This chain joins TRBV18 and TRBJ2-6, with D hard to call. CDR3 length: 16 residues. V dropped 2 bases and J dropped 0 bases, with 8 bases sitting between them. Germline loops: CDR1 KGHSH, CDR2 LQKENI.

The chain recombines TRBV5-1 with TRBJ2-3; tentative D call: TRBD2 (6 bases). The V gene's germline CDR1 is SGHRS and CDR2 YFSETQ. The V end was cut by 0 bases, the J end by 6 bases, with 14 bases between. This CDR3 region has 15 residues. The CDR3 reads CASSLVGGTADTQYF. For the CDR3, the DNA is TGCGCCAGCAGCTTGGTTGGCGGGACTGCTGATACGCAGTATTTT.

The V and J genes are TRBV10-1 and TRBJ2-7, with 7 bases identical to TRBD2. V gave up 3 bases and J gave up 1 base; unmatched junction bases: 3. The CDR3 covers 14 residues. CDR1 WNHNN and CDR2 SYGVQD come from the germline V gene (reference sequence). CDR3 coding DNA: TGCGCCAGCAGTGATCGGGGGGAGTCCTACGAGCAGTACTTC. It codes for CASSDRGESYEQYF.

The CDR3 nucleotides read TGTGCCAGCAGCGCCCCGGACAGAATTGAAAAACTGTTTTTT. It codes for CASSAPDRIEKLFF. The chain carries TRBV7-9 and TRBJ1-4; a possible D gene is TRBD1 (6 bases). This CDR3 is built from 14 residues. Trimming left V 5 bases short and J 7 bases short, with 14 bases between. CDR1 and CDR2 from the germline V gene are SEHNR and FQNEAQ (reference sequence).

This chain joins TRBV27 and TRBJ2-2; a weak D match, TRBD1 (5 bases). From germline, CDR1 is MNHEY and CDR2 SMNVEV (reference sequence). This CDR3 comprises 16 residues. With 6 bases removed from V and 4 bases from J, the gap between germline ends came to 18 bases. The CDR3: CASSPVQGWVTGELFF. The CDR3 DNA follows: TGTGCCAGCAGCCCCGTGCAGGGTTGGGTCACCGGGGAGCTGTTTTTT.

The V gene is TRBV2, the J gene TRBJ1-6, with D possibly TRBD1 on 5 matching bases. This CDR3 contains 13 residues. Germline CDR1 is SNHLY and CDR2 is FYNNEI. Trimming shortened V by 7 bases and J by 5 bases, and 9 bases separated the two germline ends. This CDR3 is CASTQGDNSPLHF. Written as DNA, the CDR3 is TGTGCCAGCACCCAGGGTGATAATTCACCCCTCCACTTT.

V gene TRBV6-5 combines with J gene TRBJ1-6; TRBD1 aligns across 9 bases. V dropped 0 bases and J dropped 9; count of bases not matched to a gene: 6. Germline V gene lookup returns CDR1 MNHEY and CDR2 SVGAGI. The CDR3 runs to 16 residues. The CDR3 region is CASSYSLGQGTSPLHF. The CDR3 bases are TGTGCCAGCAGTTACTCACTGGGACAGGGCACTTCACCCCTCCACTTT.

The chain is built from TRBV7-9 and TRBJ1-1; 7 bases are shared with TRBD1. Germline lookup yields CDR1 SEHNR and CDR2 FQNEAQ (reference sequence). V lost 3 bases to trimming and J lost 0 bases; unmatched junction nucleotides: 7. The CDR3 contains 16 residues. The CDR3 nucleotides are TGTGCCAGCAGCTTCTCACAGGGGAATGTGAACACTGAAGCTTTCTTT. Translating it yields CASSFSQGNVNTEAFF.

The V and J genes are TRBV5-1 and TRBJ2-4, with no clear D. The V and J ends lost 2 bases and 0 bases respectively, with 18 bases between them. This CDR3 spans 18 amino acids. Germline CDR1 reads SGHRS; CDR2 reads YFSETQ. Here the CDR3 DNA reads TGCGCCAGCAGCTTTTGGGCCTTACCTCTTCTAGCCAAAAACATTCAGTACTTC. Translating it yields CASSFWALPLLAKNIQYF.

The rearrangement links TRBV5-1 to TRBJ2-3, with 8 bases that match TRBD2. The trim removed 1 base at V and 2 bases at J, leaving 9 bases unmatched. The germline gives CDR1 SGHRS, CDR2 YFSETQ. This CDR3 comprises 17 residues. The CDR3 protein is CASSLLSGGPNTDTQYF. The CDR3 coding sequence is TGCGCCAGCAGCTTGCTAAGCGGGGGACCAAACACAGATACGCAGTATTTT. The complete variable domain, with remaining parts taken from reference TRBV5-1 and TRBJ2-3, reads KAGVTQTPRYLIKTRGQQVTLSCSPISGHRSVSWYQQTPGQGLQFLFEYFSETQRNKGNFPGRFSGRQFSNSRSEMNVSTLELGDSALYLCASSLLSGGPNTDTQYFGPGTRLTVL.

The V gene is TRBV7-2, the J gene TRBJ2-1, with no clear D. Between the trimmed V and J ends, which lost 4 bases and 7 bases, there was a span of 8 bases. Per germline, CDR1 SGHTA and CDR2 FQGNSA. The CDR3 contains 12 residues. Here the CDR3 reads CASSWAWNEQFF. The CDR3 nucleotides are TGTGCCAGCAGCTGGGCCTGGAATGAGCAGTTCTTC. Full variable domain (outside the CDR3, taken from reference TRBV7-2 and TRBJ2-1): GAGVSQSPSNKVTEKGKDVELRCDPISGHTALYWYRQSLGQGLEFLIYFQGNSAPDKSGLPSDRFSAERTGGSVSTLTIQRTQQEDSAVYLCASSWAWNEQFFGPGTRLTVL.

This rearrangement joins TRBV7-8 to TRBJ1-1; TRBD1 aligns across 8 bases. The CDR3 runs 17 residues. CDR1 SGHVS and CDR2 FQNEAQ come from the germline V gene. Germline trimming cut 4 bases from V and 10 bases from J; bases unmatched to any gene: 20. The chain's CDR3 is CASSSGPSRGRGQVAFF. CDR3 coding DNA: TGTGCCAGCAGCTCCGGACCCTCACGGGGCAGGGGGCAGGTAGCTTTCTTT.

The chain couples TRBV2 to TRBJ1-5; TRBD1 might be the D (5 bases). The ends were cut back, 7 bases at V and 0 bases at J, with 10 bases in the middle. Germline loops: CDR1 SNHLY, CDR2 FYNNEI. The CDR3 contains 14 residues. The CDR3 bases are TGTGCCAGCAACAACAGGAATAGCAATCAGCCCCAGCATTTT. It yields the protein CASNNRNSNQPQHF.

This sequence joins TRBV9 and TRBJ1-6, with D tentatively TRBD1 (5 bases). The CDR3 runs to 15 residues. Trimming removed 3 bases from V and 10 bases from J, with 17 bases in between. In germline, CDR1 is SGDLS, CDR2 YYNGEE. CDR3 nucleotides: TGTGCCAGCAGCGATGGGGTGGGCGGGGGATCACCCCTCCACTTT. Translating it yields CASSDGVGGGSPLHF.

The chain combines TRBV2 with TRBJ1-2; the D gene is possibly TRBD1 (5 bases). The ends were cut back, 6 bases at V and 8 bases at J, with 19 bases in the middle. Per germline, CDR1 SNHLY and CDR2 FYNNEI. The CDR3 totals 14 residues. CDR3 bases: TGTGCCAGCAGGTCAAGGGGCACCCCAGAGGGCTACACCTTC. Residues: CASRSRGTPEGYTF.

This chain uses TRBV29-1 with TRBJ2-5; TRBD2 agrees at 15 bases. This CDR3 has 17 amino acids. Germline trimming cut 6 bases from V and 4 bases from J; bases unmatched to any gene: 12. CDR1 SQVTM and CDR2 ANQGSEA come from the germline V gene. CDR3 DNA sequence: TGCAGCGTCCGGAGGACTAGCGGGGGGGCACGTAGAGAGACCCAGTACTTC. Its protein product is CSVRRTSGGARRETQYF.

The chain couples TRBV5-1 to TRBJ2-1; TRBD1 is a possible D gene (6 bases). With 1 base removed from V and 8 bases from J, the gap between germline ends came to 16 bases. Germline lookup yields CDR1 SGHRS and CDR2 YFSETQ. The CDR3 has 15 residues. The CDR3 DNA is TGCGCCAGCAGCTTGAACCCTCAGGGGACGGATGAGCAGTTCTTC. Amino acids: CASSLNPQGTDEQFF. Supplemented by reference TRBV5-1 and TRBJ2-1, the full variable domain reads KAGVTQTPRYLIKTRGQQVTLSCSPISGHRSVSWYQQTPGQGLQFLFEYFSETQRNKGNFPGRFSGRQFSNSRSEMNVSTLELGDSALYLCASSLNPQGTDEQFFGPGTRLTVL.

Remarks on this clone: The same CDR3 is also encoded by other DNA sequences in this sample. This chain connects TRBV7-9 to TRBJ2-3; D is uncertain. The CDR3 extends over 11 amino acids. Germline assignment: CDR1 SEHNR and CDR2 FQNEAQ (reference sequence). V shed 4 bases and J shed 4 bases, with 3 bases lying between them. In nucleotides, the CDR3 is TGTGCCAGCAGCTCGTCAGATACGCAGTATTTT. Amino acid sequence: CASSSSDTQYF.

This chain joins TRBV10-3 and TRBJ2-7; D is ambiguous. Germline-derived CDR1 and CDR2 are ENHRY and SYGVKD. This CDR3 contains 12 residues. Trimming cost V 6 bases and J 3 bases, with 9 bases left between them. The CDR3 coding sequence is TGTGCCATCAGCTCTAGTTACTACGAGCAGTACTTC. Residues: CAISSSYYEQYF.

The rearrangement uses TRBV2 and TRBJ2-3; 10 bases agree with TRBD2. Germline CDR1 and CDR2: SNHLY and FYNNEI. The V segment lost 2 bases and the J segment 4 bases; nucleotides outside the gene matches: 6. This CDR3 is 16 amino acids long. The CDR3 sequence: CASSEPSGSRADTQYF. CDR3 nucleotides: TGTGCCAGCAGTGAACCTAGCGGGAGTAGGGCAGATACGCAGTATTTT.